The 20 T cell receptor beta chains below come from one sample, sequenced in a study of T cell responses to AZD1222 COVID-19 vaccine. Sequencing was performed with immunoSEQ multiplex PCR; in TCRdb, only in-frame clones are kept and a portion is missing. The sample holds 100,000 to 120,000 clones, about 90% seen once. This specimen consisted of peripheral blood, obtained on day 0 of AZD1222 vaccination. The receptors were gathered from an adult in good health.

The chain is built from TRBV27 and TRBJ2-5; 8 bases match TRBD2. This CDR3 is 14 amino acids long. The V gene's germline CDR1 is MNHEY and CDR2 SMNVEV (reference sequence). After removal of 6 bases from V and 5 bases from J, the junction contained 8 bases not matched to a gene. Written as DNA, the CDR3 is TGTGCCAGCAGGGCCACGAGGACTAGCGAGACCCAGTACTTC. This gives the protein CASRATRTSETQYF.

The rearrangement uses TRBV19 and TRBJ1-2, with D perhaps matching TRBD1 (5 bases). The CDR3 spans 14 residues. Trimming took 4 bases from V and 8 from J, leaving 17 bases between them. From germline, CDR1 is LNHDA and CDR2 SQIVND (reference sequence). Here the CDR3 reads CASSTNTGLGGYTF. The CDR3 DNA reads as TGTGCCAGTAGTACCAACACAGGCCTGGGAGGCTACACCTTC.

The V and J genes are TRBV9 and TRBJ1-4, with D perhaps TRBD1 (5 bases). Trimming pared 4 bases from V and 3 bases from J, leaving 13 bases between. The CDR3 contains 15 residues. CDR1 is SGDLS, CDR2 YYNGEE, per germline. The CDR3 loop is CASSFRGDPNEKLFF. The CDR3 nucleotides read TGTGCCAGCAGCTTTAGAGGGGATCCTAATGAAAAACTGTTTTTT.

The chain carries TRBV7-2 and TRBJ2-3; weak D call: TRBD2 (5 bases). The CDR3 has 14 amino acids. V lost 4 bases to trimming and J lost 2 bases, with 10 bases between them. CDR1 is SGHTA, CDR2 FQGNSA, per germline. CDR3 DNA: TGTGCCAGCAGCTCGAGCGGTTCCACAGATACGCAGTATTTT. Its translation: CASSSSGSTDTQYF.

The genes are TRBV28 and TRBJ2-7; tentative D call: TRBD2 (6 bases). V was trimmed by 2 bases and J by 1 base, leaving 12 bases between them. Germline CDR1 is MDHEN and CDR2 is SYDVKM. This CDR3 is 15 amino acids long. CDR3 region: CASSLPMEGSYEQYF. The CDR3 bases are TGTGCCAGCAGTTTACCGATGGAGGGATCCTACGAGCAGTACTTC.

The CDR3 protein is CATSRDFRSEAFF. CDR3 nucleotide sequence: TGTGCCACCAGCAGGGATTTCCGGTCTGAAGCTTTCTTT. The V and J genes are TRBV15 and TRBJ1-1, with unresolved D. The CDR3 is 13 residues long. Germline V gives CDR1 LNHNV, CDR2 YYDKDF (reference sequence). Trimming took off 3 bases at V and 6 bases at J, with 11 bases between the two ends.

The chain recombines TRBV6-5 with TRBJ1-1; D may be TRBD1 (5 bases). Trimming took off 4 bases at V and 3 bases at J, with 15 bases between the two ends. This CDR3 is built from 15 residues. The germline V gene has CDR1 MNHEY and CDR2 SVGAGI. The CDR3 loop reads CASSSRQGGDTEAFF. The DNA of the CDR3 is TGTGCCAGCAGTTCTCGGCAGGGAGGGGACACTGAAGCTTTCTTT.

The chain couples TRBV7-6 to TRBJ1-4; 7 bases are a match to TRBD1. The trim removed 5 bases at V and 1 base at J, leaving 4 bases unmatched. Germline V gene data show CDR1 as SGHVS and CDR2 as FNYEAQ. The CDR3 is made up of 15 amino acids. CDR3 in amino acids: CASSARQGTNEKLFF. In DNA, the CDR3 is TGTGCCAGCAGCGCCCGACAGGGAACTAATGAAAAACTGTTTTTT. Filled out from reference TRBV7-6 and TRBJ1-4, the complete variable domain reads GAGVSQSPRYKVTKRGQDVALRCDPISGHVSLYWYRQALGQGPEFLTYFNYEAQQDKSGLPNDRFSAERPEGSISTLTIQRTEQRDSAMYRCASSARQGTNEKLFFGSGTQLSVL.

The chain joins TRBV7-2 to TRBJ2-7, with 10 bases aligning to TRBD2. The CDR3 length is 14 residues. Per the germline V gene, CDR1 is SGHTA and CDR2 is FQGNSA. V trimming: 5 bases; J trimming: 6 bases; junction bases outside the gene matches: 7. This chain's CDR3 is CASSTPWTSGEQYF. As DNA, the CDR3 is TGTGCCAGCAGCACCCCGTGGACTAGCGGCGAGCAGTACTTC. The full variable domain, completed using reference TRBV7-2 and TRBJ2-7, is GAGVSQSPSNKVTEKGKDVELRCDPISGHTALYWYRQSLGQGLEFLIYFQGNSAPDKSGLPSDRFSAERTGGSVSTLTIQRTQQEDSAVYLCASSTPWTSGEQYFGPGTRLTVT.

The V call is TRBV5-6, the J call TRBJ1-1, with TRBD1 matching over 10 bases. Trimming at V came to 3 bases and at J to 5 bases, leaving 7 bases not matched to a gene. The CDR3 totals 15 residues. The germline V gene encodes CDR1 SGHDT and CDR2 YYEEEE. The CDR3 nucleotides are TGTGCCAGCAGCTATTCGACAGGGGGCTTTACTGAAGCTTTCTTT. As protein: CASSYSTGGFTEAFF.

The rearrangement links TRBV6-1 to TRBJ2-7; perhaps TRBD1 as D (5 bases). The CDR3 covers 15 residues. V lost 1 base to trimming and J lost 2 bases, with 12 bases between them. Germline V gives CDR1 MNHNS, CDR2 SASEGT. The DNA for the CDR3 is TGTGCCAGCAGTGAAGGAGCAGGGTATCCCTACGAGCAGTACTTC. It yields the protein CASSEGAGYPYEQYF.

As DNA, the CDR3 is TGTGCCAGCAGTCCAGGGAGATCTGGAAACACCATATATTTT. Translated, it gives CASSPGRSGNTIYF. V gene TRBV27 combines with J gene TRBJ1-3; possibly TRBD1 for D (5 bases). V lost 5 bases to trimming and J lost 1 base, with 9 bases between them. This CDR3 comprises 14 residues. Germline lookup yields CDR1 MNHEY and CDR2 SMNVEV (reference sequence).

The V call is TRBV6-6, the J call TRBJ1-2; D is uncertain. The CDR3 length is 14 residues. V was shortened by 7 bases and J by 1 base, with 13 bases between the two germline ends. From germline, CDR1 is MNHNY and CDR2 SVGAGI (reference sequence). CDR3 nucleotides: TGTGCCAGCACTACCCCAGAATTTAACTATGGCTACACCTTC. This sequence encodes CASTTPEFNYGYTF.

In its sample, this clone was seen a few times. The CDR3 nucleotides are TGTGCCAGCAGCCAAGATCTAAACAGGGGGCGCGGGGTCGGAAACACCGGGGAGCTGTTTTTT. Its protein is CASSQDLNRGRGVGNTGELFF. The chain has TRBV4-2 and TRBJ2-2, with 9 bases matching TRBD1. The CDR3 sequence is 21 residues long. CDR1 and CDR2 (germline): LGHNA, YNFKEQ. V shed 0 bases, J shed 2 bases, and the junction held 16 bases outside the gene matches.

This rearrangement joins TRBV6-1 to TRBJ2-5; TRBD1 is a possible D gene (6 bases). The V gene lost 2 bases and the J gene lost 5 bases, with 15 bases spanning the gap. This CDR3 contains 15 residues. Germline assignment: CDR1 MNHNS and CDR2 SASEGT. In DNA, the CDR3 is TGTGCCAGCAGTGAACTCCGAGGGGGTCGGGAGACCCAGTACTTC. Its protein is CASSELRGGRETQYF.

This chain links TRBV5-4 with TRBJ1-3; no definite D call. CDR3 length: 14 residues. From germline, CDR1 is SGHNT and CDR2 YYREEE (reference sequence). V was cut by 4 bases and J by 0 bases, with 8 bases left in between. CDR3 in DNA: TGTGCCAGCAGCGAGGGCTTCTCTGGAAACACCATATATTTT. This sequence encodes CASSEGFSGNTIYF.

V is TRBV19 and J is TRBJ2-1; D is perhaps TRBD1 or TRBD2 (5 bases each). The CDR3 extends over 15 amino acids. The germline gives CDR1 LNHDA, CDR2 SQIVND (reference sequence). Deletions cut 4 bases from V and 1 base from J, with 11 bases between. DNA for the CDR3: TGTGCCAGTAGTACCCAGGGACGGTCCTACAATGAGCAGTTCTTC. This translates into CASSTQGRSYNEQFF.

The V and J genes are TRBV6-5 and TRBJ2-3, with TRBD2 as a possible D gene (5 bases). This CDR3 is 15 amino acids long. V was clipped by 6 bases and J by 2 bases, with 15 bases between them. Germline V CDR1 and CDR2: MNHEY, SVGAGI. The CDR3 nucleotides are TGTGCCAGCAGGTATGGGTCGGAGGCCACAGATACGCAGTATTTT. This codes for CASRYGSEATDTQYF.

The chain has TRBV12-3 or TRBV12-4 and TRBJ2-1; TRBD2 matches at 13 bases. V shed 6 bases, J shed 15 bases, and the junction held 8 bases outside the gene matches. The length of the CDR3 is 13 residues. CDR3 amino acids: CASSEGLAGEWFF. As DNA, the CDR3 is TGTGCCAGCAGCGAAGGACTAGCGGGGGAGTGGTTCTTC.

This clone was observed a handful of times. The genes are TRBV4-1 and TRBJ2-3, with a tentative D call TRBD1 (5 bases). The CDR3 runs to 17 residues. Germline lookup yields CDR1 MGHRA and CDR2 YSYEKL. The V end lost 3 bases, the J end lost 8 bases, and 24 bases lay between the germline ends. The CDR3, as DNA: TGCGCCAGCAGCCAGGATAGAAGCAGGGTTCTCCGTGGTACGCAGTATTTT. This gives the protein CASSQDRSRVLRGTQYF.